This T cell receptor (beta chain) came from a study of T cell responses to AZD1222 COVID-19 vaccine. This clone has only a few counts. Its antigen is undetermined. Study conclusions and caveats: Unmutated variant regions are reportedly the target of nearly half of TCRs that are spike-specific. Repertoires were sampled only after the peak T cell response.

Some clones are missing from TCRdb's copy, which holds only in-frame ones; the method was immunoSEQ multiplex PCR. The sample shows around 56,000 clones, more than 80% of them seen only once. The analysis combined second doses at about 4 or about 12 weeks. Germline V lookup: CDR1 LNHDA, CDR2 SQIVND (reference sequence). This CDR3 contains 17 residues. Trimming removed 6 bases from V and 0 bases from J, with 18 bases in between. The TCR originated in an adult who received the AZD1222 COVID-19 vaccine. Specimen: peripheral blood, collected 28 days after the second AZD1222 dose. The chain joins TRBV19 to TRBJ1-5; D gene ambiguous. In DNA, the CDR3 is TGTGCCAGTAGGGCTACTGGACGGGAGTATAGCAATCAGCCCCAGCATTTT. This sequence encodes CASRATGREYSNQPQHF.